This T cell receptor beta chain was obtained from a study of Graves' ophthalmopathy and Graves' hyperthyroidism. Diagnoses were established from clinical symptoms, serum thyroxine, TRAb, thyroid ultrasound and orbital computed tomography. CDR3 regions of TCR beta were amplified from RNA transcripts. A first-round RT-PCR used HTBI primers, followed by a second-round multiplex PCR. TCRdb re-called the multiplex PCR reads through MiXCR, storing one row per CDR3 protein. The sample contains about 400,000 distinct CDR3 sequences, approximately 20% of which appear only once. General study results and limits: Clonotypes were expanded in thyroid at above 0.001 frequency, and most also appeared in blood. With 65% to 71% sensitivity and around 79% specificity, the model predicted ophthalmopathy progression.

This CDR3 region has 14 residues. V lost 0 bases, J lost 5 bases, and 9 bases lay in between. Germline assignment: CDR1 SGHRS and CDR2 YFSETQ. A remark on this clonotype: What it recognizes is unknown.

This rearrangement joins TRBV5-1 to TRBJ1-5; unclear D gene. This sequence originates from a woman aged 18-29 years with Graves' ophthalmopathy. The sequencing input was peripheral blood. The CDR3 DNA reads TGCGCCAGCAGCTTGGGGGATGGGGATCAGCCCCAGCATTTT. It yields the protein CASSLGDGDQPQHF.